What follows are 9 T cell receptor beta chains derived from one specimen sequenced in a study of blood T cell repertoires in COVID-19. Generated by immunoSEQ multiplex PCR, the TCRdb table keeps only in-frame clones and is missing some. This sample carries around 400,000 clones, about 89% of them seen once, and the ten largest clones take about 2%. The source material was peripheral blood. These TCRs come from an older woman with COVID-19, enrolled during active disease.

The chain joins TRBV19 to TRBJ1-2; the D gene is possibly TRBD1 (5 bases). The length of the CDR3 is 16 residues. Germline-derived CDR1 and CDR2 are LNHDA and SQIVND (reference sequence). V was trimmed by 3 bases and J by 0 bases, leaving 14 bases between them. CDR3 nucleotides: TGTGCCAGTAGTATTCTAGGAGGGGAGTCTAACTATGGCTACACCTTC. Translation gives CASSILGGESNYGYTF.

CDR3 sequence (DNA): TGCGCCAGCAGCCGCCTTAATTACAGGACCGAAGCTTTCTTT. Amino acid sequence: CASSRLNYRTEAFF. The chain couples TRBV5-1 to TRBJ1-1; maybe TRBD1 (5 bases). V lost 4 bases to trimming and J lost 8 bases, with 18 bases between them. The CDR3 has 14 residues. Germline-derived CDR1 and CDR2 are SGHRS and YFSETQ. Full variable domain (outside the CDR3, taken from reference TRBV5-1 and TRBJ1-1): KAGVTQTPRYLIKTRGQQVTLSCSPISGHRSVSWYQQTPGQGLQFLFEYFSETQRNKGNFPGRFSGRQFSNSRSEMNVSTLELGDSALYLCASSRLNYRTEAFFGQGTRLTVV.

This chain uses TRBV11-2 with TRBJ1-5, with 10 bases identical to TRBD1. Trimming removed 1 base from V and 4 bases from J; junction bases left unmatched: 4. The CDR3 loop spans 16 amino acids. CDR1 is SGHAT and CDR2 is FQNNGV in the germline V gene. As DNA, the CDR3 is TGTGCCAGCAGCTTAGGGACAGGGGGAATGAATCAGCCCCAGCATTTT. It codes for CASSLGTGGMNQPQHF.

V and J are TRBV24-1 and TRBJ2-1, with 13 bases lining up with TRBD2. The CDR3 runs 16 residues. Trimming cost V 4 bases and J 6 bases; bases outside gene matches: 5. Germline lookup yields CDR1 KGHDR and CDR2 SFDVKD. CDR3 region: CATSDRLAGGLNEQFF. The CDR3, as DNA: TGTGCCACCAGTGACCGACTAGCGGGGGGCCTCAATGAGCAGTTCTTC.

Only one count was recorded for this clone. The J gene is TRBJ1-3, the V gene TRBV2, with D possibly TRBD1 on 5 matching bases. Germline CDR1 SNHLY, CDR2 FYNNEI. With 1 base removed from V and 2 bases from J, the gap between germline ends came to 6 bases. The CDR3 is 14 residues long. The CDR3 sequence: CASSEGGTGNTIYF. In nucleotides, the CDR3 is TGTGCCAGCAGTGAAGGGGGCACTGGAAACACCATATATTTT.

The chain employs TRBV7-3 and TRBJ2-2; maybe TRBD2 (6 bases). CDR3 length: 16 amino acids. CDR1 is SGHTA, CDR2 FQGTGA, per germline. Trimming stripped 4 bases from V and 0 bases from J, with 12 bases between. CDR3 amino acids: CASSSGGQSNTGELFF. The CDR3 bases are TGTGCCAGCAGCTCAGGAGGGCAGTCGAACACCGGGGAGCTGTTTTTT.

The sample holds a few counts of this clone. This sequence joins TRBV9 and TRBJ1-3, with 8 bases aligning to TRBD1. The CDR3 is made up of 16 amino acids. Per germline, CDR1 SGDLS and CDR2 YYNGEE. The V segment lost 4 bases and the J segment 5 bases; nucleotides outside the gene matches: 11. CDR3 sequence reads: CASSPPGTGWRNTIYF. The CDR3 region has the DNA TGTGCCAGCAGCCCCCCTGGGACAGGATGGAGAAACACCATATATTTT.

The J gene is TRBJ2-4, the V gene TRBV11-3; 7 bases are a match to TRBD1. Germline assignment: CDR1 SGHNT and CDR2 YENEEA. V lost 5 bases to trimming and J lost 7 bases; unmatched junction nucleotides: 5. This CDR3 has 13 residues. CDR3 sequence (DNA): TGTGCCAGCAGCCCACCACAGGGGAACATTCAGTACTTC. Its translation: CASSPPQGNIQYF.

The CDR3 DNA reads as TGTGCCAGCAGCTTAGGGTCACAGATGAACAATGAGCAGTTCTTC. It codes for CASSLGSQMNNEQFF. The chain has TRBV7-3 and TRBJ2-1; D is uncertain. Trimming took off 2 bases at V and 5 bases at J, with 13 bases between the two ends. The CDR3 has 15 residues. In germline, CDR1 is SGHTA, CDR2 FQGTGA.